The rows below give T cell receptor beta chains drawn from one sample of a study of T cell responses to AZD1222 COVID-19 vaccine. Using immunoSEQ multiplex PCR, the repertoire was profiled, and TCRdb retains in-frame clones only, with some absent. The data show 95,000 to 110,000 clones, 80% to 90% seen once. Sequencing was performed on peripheral blood, taken on day 0 of AZD1222 vaccination. All receptors come from an adult in good health. Each CDR3 is given with its conserved first and last residue. Fields, in order: V gene, J gene, D gene, clone size, CDR3 protein, CDR3 DNA. A D gene is named only where the DNA matches it firmly. Clone size is stated in some rows and not others, as once, few, many or a class when expanded.

V: TRBV28
J: TRBJ2-3
D: .
size: .
CDR3: CASSPQGSRTDTQYF
DNA: TGTGCCAGCAGCCCCCAGGGTTCGCGTACAGATACGCAGTATTTT

V: TRBV3-1/TRBV3-2
J: TRBJ2-7
D: .
size: .
CDR3: CASSQLGGQGTYEQYF
DNA: TGTGCCAGCAGCCAACTTGGCGGGCAGGGGACCTACGAGCAGTACTTC

V: TRBV3-1/TRBV3-2
J: TRBJ2-1
D: .
size: .
CDR3: CASSQDSGRHNEQFF
DNA: TGTGCCAGCAGCCAAGATTCCGGAAGACACAATGAGCAGTTCTTC

V: TRBV5-1
J: TRBJ1-2
D: .
size: .
CDR3: CASSLEQGYYGYTF
DNA: TGCGCCAGCAGCTTGGAACAGGGTTACTATGGCTACACCTTC

V: TRBV6-1
J: TRBJ2-1
D: .
size: .
CDR3: CASSEGGERNEQFF
DNA: TGTGCCAGCAGTGAAGGGGGGGAGCGGAATGAGCAGTTCTTC

V: TRBV6-1
J: TRBJ1-3
D: .
size: few
CDR3: CASSGQRVKPKGNTIYF
DNA: TGTGCCAGCAGTGGCCAGAGGGTGAAACCAAAAGGAAACACCATATATTTT

V: TRBV7-2
J: TRBJ1-2
D: TRBD1
size: few
CDR3: CASSFQGQGSYGYTF
DNA: TGTGCCAGCAGCTTTCAAGGACAGGGGTCGTATGGCTACACCTTC

V: TRBV11-3
J: TRBJ2-7
D: TRBD1
size: .
CDR3: CASSSGQGKVDEQYF
DNA: TGTGCCAGCAGCTCCGGACAGGGGAAGGTCGACGAGCAGTACTTC

V: TRBV7-2
J: TRBJ1-3
D: TRBD1
size: few
CDR3: CASSLGGQGIAGNTIYF
DNA: TGTGCCAGCAGCTTAGGAGGACAGGGGATCGCTGGAAACACCATATATTTT

V: TRBV6-5
J: TRBJ2-7
D: .
size: .
CDR3: CASSYGLDGAYEQYF
DNA: TGTGCCAGCAGTTACGGCTTAGACGGGGCCTACGAGCAGTACTTC

V: TRBV7-3
J: TRBJ2-5
D: TRBD2
size: .
CDR3: CASSHTSGRGQETQYF
DNA: TGTGCCAGCAGCCACACTAGCGGGAGAGGCCAAGAGACCCAGTACTTC

V: TRBV28
J: TRBJ1-1
D: .
size: .
CDR3: CASSLVQGKNTEAFF
DNA: TGTGCCAGCAGTTTGGTCCAGGGCAAGAACACTGAAGCTTTCTTT

V: TRBV7-9
J: TRBJ1-1
D: .
size: .
CDR3: CASKWTGNTEAFF
DNA: TGTGCCAGCAAATGGACGGGGAACACTGAAGCTTTCTTT

V: TRBV5-1
J: TRBJ1-4
D: TRBD1
size: .
CDR3: CASSLGRTATGGEKLFF
DNA: TGCGCCAGCAGCTTGGGGAGGACCGCTACAGGGGGAGAAAAACTGTTTTTT

V: TRBV28
J: TRBJ2-5
D: TRBD1
size: .
CDR3: CASSSGRQGEKTQYF
DNA: TGTGCCAGCAGTTCGGGAAGACAGGGGGAAAAGACCCAGTACTTC

V: TRBV7-9
J: TRBJ1-5
D: .
size: .
CDR3: CASSLDSPAGNQPQHF
DNA: TGTGCCAGCAGCTTAGACTCGCCGGCGGGCAATCAGCCCCAGCATTTT

V: TRBV28
J: TRBJ2-2
D: .
size: .
CDR3: CASSYTGELFF
DNA: TGTGCCAGCAGTTACACCGGGGAGCTGTTTTTT

V: TRBV19
J: TRBJ1-2
D: .
size: .
CDR3: CASKTGSANYGYTF
DNA: TGTGCCAGTAAGACAGGATCAGCTAACTATGGCTACACCTTC

V: TRBV6-4
J: TRBJ2-3
D: TRBD2
size: .
CDR3: CASPLFGLAGTDTQYF
DNA: TGTGCCAGTCCGCTTTTTGGACTAGCGGGCACAGATACGCAGTATTTT

V: TRBV6-5
J: TRBJ2-7
D: .
size: once
CDR3: CASRPVRGNSYEQYF
DNA: TGTGCCAGCAGGCCTGTGAGGGGCAACTCCTACGAGCAGTACTTC

V: TRBV5-1
J: TRBJ1-1
D: .
size: .
CDR3: CASSPWGNTEAFF
DNA: TGCGCCAGCAGTCCCTGGGGGAACACTGAAGCTTTCTTT

V: TRBV10-1
J: TRBJ2-3
D: .
size: .
CDR3: CARKDGSTDTQYF
DNA: TGCGCCAGGAAGGACGGGAGCACAGATACGCAGTATTTT

V: TRBV27
J: TRBJ2-7
D: .
size: .
CDR3: CASRRDSSYEQYF
DNA: TGTGCCAGCAGGCGGGACAGCTCCTACGAGCAGTACTTC

V: TRBV5-1
J: TRBJ2-5
D: TRBD2
size: .
CDR3: CASSLGLRERETQYF
DNA: TGCGCCAGCAGCCTTGGGTTGCGGGAGCGGGAGACCCAGTACTTC

V: TRBV28
J: TRBJ2-1
D: .
size: .
CDR3: CASTRTYNEQFF
DNA: TGTGCCAGCACCCGGACATACAATGAGCAGTTCTTC

V: TRBV19
J: TRBJ2-3
D: TRBD1
size: .
CDR3: CASSPTGAPADTQYF
DNA: TGTGCCAGTAGCCCGACAGGGGCCCCCGCAGATACGCAGTATTTT

V: TRBV6-5
J: TRBJ2-3
D: .
size: .
CDR3: CASSRGRSTDTQYF
DNA: TGTGCCAGCAGCCGAGGACGTAGCACAGATACGCAGTATTTT

V: TRBV5-1
J: TRBJ1-1
D: TRBD1
size: .
CDR3: CASSPQGASTEAFF
DNA: TGCGCCAGCAGTCCACAGGGGGCCTCTACTGAAGCTTTCTTT

V: TRBV7-9
J: TRBJ2-1
D: .
size: once
CDR3: CASSPGASTYNEQFF
DNA: TGTGCCAGCAGCCCAGGAGCGAGTACCTACAATGAGCAGTTCTTC

V: TRBV28
J: TRBJ1-6
D: TRBD1
size: .
CDR3: CASRPDGGGAGWSPLHF
DNA: TGTGCCAGCAGACCCGATGGAGGGGGCGCAGGATGGTCACCCCTCCACTTT

V: TRBV5-6
J: TRBJ1-1
D: .
size: .
CDR3: CASSFLGAEAFF
DNA: TGTGCCAGCAGCTTCCTAGGGGCTGAAGCTTTCTTT

V: TRBV28
J: TRBJ2-7
D: .
size: .
CDR3: CASSLSQGPYEQYF
DNA: TGTGCCAGCAGTTTAAGTCAGGGGCCCTACGAGCAGTACTTC

V: TRBV7-3
J: TRBJ2-7
D: TRBD1
size: .
CDR3: CASSGTGEAEQYF
DNA: TGTGCCAGCAGCGGGACAGGGGAAGCCGAGCAGTACTTC

V: TRBV11-2
J: TRBJ2-2
D: .
size: .
CDR3: CASTFLANTGELFF
DNA: TGTGCCAGCACCTTTCTAGCGAACACCGGGGAGCTGTTTTTT

V: TRBV4-1
J: TRBJ1-1
D: TRBD1
size: .
CDR3: CASSQGGPWDRFMNTEAFF
DNA: TGCGCCAGCAGCCAAGGTGGGCCATGGGACAGGTTTATGAACACTGAAGCTTTCTTT

V: TRBV5-4
J: TRBJ2-2
D: .
size: .
CDR3: CASSLGGTGDTGELFF
DNA: TGTGCCAGCAGCTTGGGGGGTACAGGAGACACCGGGGAGCTGTTTTTT

V: TRBV6-1
J: TRBJ2-1
D: .
size: .
CDR3: CASSVAHGTLNPGSYNEQFF
DNA: TGTGCCAGCAGTGTCGCCCACGGGACCCTAAACCCTGGATCCTACAATGAGCAGTTCTTC

V: TRBV5-1
J: TRBJ2-7
D: TRBD2
size: .
CDR3: CASSALTSGSSYEQYF
DNA: TGCGCCAGCAGCGCCTTGACTAGCGGGTCCTCCTACGAGCAGTACTTC

V: TRBV6-5
J: TRBJ1-5
D: .
size: .
CDR3: CASSYSSGTNQPQHF
DNA: TGTGCCAGCAGTTACTCATCCGGAACTAATCAGCCCCAGCATTTT

V: TRBV19
J: TRBJ1-4
D: .
size: .
CDR3: CASSIQATNEKLFF
DNA: TGTGCCAGTAGTATACAGGCAACTAATGAAAAACTGTTTTTT

V: TRBV7-3
J: TRBJ2-5
D: .
size: .
CDR3: CASSLGSQETQYF
DNA: TGTGCCAGCAGCTTAGGGAGCCAAGAGACCCAGTACTTC

V: TRBV19
J: TRBJ1-3
D: .
size: .
CDR3: CASSTQGSGNTIYF
DNA: TGTGCCAGTAGTACACAGGGATCTGGAAACACCATATATTTT

V: TRBV18
J: TRBJ2-5
D: TRBD1
size: .
CDR3: CASQLDRGHNGETQYF
DNA: TGTGCCAGCCAACTAGACAGGGGGCACAATGGAGAGACCCAGTACTTC

V: TRBV19
J: TRBJ2-4
D: .
size: once
CDR3: CASTPRVGLAKNIQYF
DNA: TGTGCCAGTACTCCAAGGGTGGGACTAGCCAAAAACATTCAGTACTTC

V: TRBV10-3
J: TRBJ2-3
D: .
size: .
CDR3: CAINSGGSSTDTQYF
DNA: TGTGCCATCAACTCCGGTGGGTCTAGCACAGATACGCAGTATTTT

V: TRBV11-1
J: TRBJ1-3
D: .
size: .
CDR3: CASSLMGSGNTIYF
DNA: TGTGCCAGCAGCTTAATGGGCTCTGGAAACACCATATATTTT

V: TRBV28
J: TRBJ1-5
D: .
size: .
CDR3: CASSFPRTGGVQPQHF
DNA: TGTGCCAGCAGTTTTCCTCGGACGGGCGGCGTGCAGCCCCAGCATTTT

V: TRBV6-2/TRBV6-3
J: TRBJ1-5
D: .
size: .
CDR3: CASSYSLYSNQPQHF
DNA: TGTGCCAGCAGTTACTCGCTTTATAGCAATCAGCCCCAGCATTTT

V: TRBV12-3/TRBV12-4
J: TRBJ1-1
D: .
size: few
CDR3: CASLKMNTEAFF
DNA: TGTGCCAGCCTTAAGATGAACACTGAAGCTTTCTTT

V: TRBV30
J: TRBJ2-7
D: TRBD1
size: .
CDR3: CALGTGSYEQYF
DNA: TGTGCCTTGGGGACAGGGTCCTACGAGCAGTACTTC

V: TRBV3-1/TRBV3-2
J: TRBJ1-1
D: .
size: .
CDR3: CASSYRTVNTEAFF
DNA: TGTGCCAGCAGTTACCGAACAGTTAACACTGAAGCTTTCTTT

V: TRBV18
J: TRBJ1-5
D: TRBD1
size: .
CDR3: CASSPGQPHQPQHF
DNA: TGTGCCAGCTCACCGGGACAGCCCCATCAGCCCCAGCATTTT

V: TRBV6-6
J: TRBJ2-7
D: .
size: .
CDR3: CASSYRMVDEQYF
DNA: TGTGCCAGCAGTTACCGAATGGTGGACGAGCAGTACTTC

V: TRBV27
J: TRBJ1-1
D: TRBD1
size: .
CDR3: CASSWTGYLNTEAFF
DNA: TGTGCCAGCAGCTGGACAGGGTACTTGAACACTGAAGCTTTCTTT

V: TRBV27
J: TRBJ1-1
D: .
size: .
CDR3: CASSIDVRGVQENTEAFF
DNA: TGTGCCAGCAGCATCGATGTACGCGGGGTACAGGAGAACACTGAAGCTTTCTTT

V: TRBV5-5
J: TRBJ2-7
D: .
size: .
CDR3: CASSLGGNGYEQYF
DNA: TGTGCCAGCAGCCTTGGGGGAAATGGCTACGAGCAGTACTTC

V: TRBV28
J: TRBJ2-7
D: TRBD1
size: .
CDR3: CASSFEDRGSIYEQYF
DNA: TGTGCCAGCAGTTTTGAGGACAGGGGGAGCATTTACGAGCAGTACTTC

V: TRBV11-2
J: TRBJ2-2
D: .
size: .
CDR3: CASSSFPHRGNTGELFF
DNA: TGTGCCAGCAGCTCTTTCCCCCACCGGGGGAACACCGGGGAGCTGTTTTTT